Listed below are T cell receptor beta chains from one sample, sequenced in a study of technical replicates of blood from a few donors. The protocol was immunoSEQ multiplex PCR, while the TCRdb copy is restricted to in-frame clones and leaves out a portion. The top ten clones hold approximately 0.35% of a sample with 75,000 to 95,000 clones, 90% to 96% of them seen once. The sample consisted of T cells isolated from PBMCs. These receptor sequences come from a human donor in good health. Both conserved end residues are trimmed from each CDR3. The order of the fields is D gene, J gene, CDR3 length, V gene, CDR3 protein. A D gene is named only where the DNA matches it firmly.

NA,TRBJ1-3,13,TRBV2,ASSEVEKAGNTIY
TRBD2,TRBJ2-3,15,TRBV10-1,ASSEVRLAGDTDTQY
TRBD1,TRBJ1-1,11,TRBV29-1,SADTTGAAEAF
TRBD2,TRBJ2-1,12,TRBV19,ASRGPGGGNEQF
NA,TRBJ1-1,12,TRBV5-1,ASSADSGNTEAF
NA,TRBJ2-5,9,TRBV5-8,ACSTSETQY
TRBD1,TRBJ1-2,11,TRBV19,ASSTGQGYGYT
NA,TRBJ2-2,13,TRBV7-2,ASSLVLALTGELF
NA,TRBJ1-1,10,TRBV10-3,AIKSGDTEAF
TRBD1,TRBJ2-1,13,TRBV5-1,ATKKGQGIYNEQF
TRBD1,TRBJ1-5,11,TRBV6-6,AISNRGGQPQH
TRBD2,TRBJ2-7,14,TRBV10-3,AISESLLAGGKEQY
NA,TRBJ1-2,13,TRBV18,ASSPSVTGSIGYT
NA,TRBJ2-7,13,TRBV13,ASSLPRTVSSEQY
NA,TRBJ1-3,12,TRBV14,ASSRGQKGNTIY
TRBD2,TRBJ2-2,15,TRBV11-3,ASSFRFWGRADGELF
NA,TRBJ1-5,13,TRBV11-3,ASSLNCYSNQPQH
TRBD2,TRBJ2-7,12,TRBV5-8,ASSLVEREYEQY
TRBD2,TRBJ2-7,12,TRBV6-6,ASTHGRELYEQY
TRBD2,TRBJ2-5,12,TRBV23-1,ASSQPPGGETQY
TRBD1,TRBJ1-2,12,TRBV6-1,ASSSRGQTYGYT
TRBD2,TRBJ2-1,12,TRBV15,AIRSGSYYNEQF
NA,TRBJ2-7,9,TRBV25-1,ASSFSYEQY
TRBD1,TRBJ1-1,11,TRBV27,ASSYTGGSEAF
TRBD1,TRBJ2-7,12,TRBV5-1,ASSIGGISGEQY
NA,TRBJ1-4,10,TRBV28,ASSLLMEKLF
TRBD2,TRBJ2-1,14,TRBV5-1,ASSRTSGSSYNEQF
TRBD1,TRBJ2-3,11,TRBV7-9,AGSGQVKDTQY
NA,TRBJ2-7,11,TRBV28,ASRLRGPYEQY
NA,TRBJ2-6,14,TRBV28,ASTEKGGAGANVLT
NA,TRBJ1-1,17,TRBV2,ASSEMYSEVRARNAEAF
TRBD1,TRBJ2-1,14,TRBV19,ASTPRDDRAYNEQF
NA,TRBJ2-1,9,TRBV14,ASSLGDEQF
NA,TRBJ2-7,13,TRBV9,ASSVSGAEWYEQY
NA,TRBJ2-7,10,TRBV28,ASSLSYYVQY
NA,TRBJ2-1,11,TRBV6-5,ASSPDNYNEQF
NA,TRBJ2-5,13,TRBV11-1,ASSLEPRLRETQY
NA,TRBJ2-2,19,TRBV12-5,ASGLVLGGQPGRLNTGELF
TRBD2,TRBJ2-7,12,TRBV6-6,ASSYWASGYEQY
TRBD2,TRBJ2-3,12,TRBV7-3,ASSLNGGRDTQY
TRBD2,TRBJ2-1,15,TRBV10-2,ASGMMIGLADYNEQF
TRBD1,TRBJ2-7,12,TRBV6-1,ATGLDRGPYEQY
NA,TRBJ2-1,12,TRBV7-2,ASSLGSSVDEQF
TRBD2,TRBJ2-7,11,TRBV10-1,ASRVAGGYEQY
NA,TRBJ2-5,13,TRBV15,ATSRRDILQETQY
TRBD1,TRBJ2-1,15,TRBV7-9,ASSPVAGTGPYNEQF
NA,NA,13,TRBV19,ASSIARLTHYEQY
TRBD2,TRBJ2-3,13,TRBV5-4,ASSWTAGGVNTQY
NA,TRBJ2-2,13,TRBV19,ASTIIGGYTGELF
TRBD2,TRBJ2-7,13,TRBV27,ASSVLAGYSYEQY